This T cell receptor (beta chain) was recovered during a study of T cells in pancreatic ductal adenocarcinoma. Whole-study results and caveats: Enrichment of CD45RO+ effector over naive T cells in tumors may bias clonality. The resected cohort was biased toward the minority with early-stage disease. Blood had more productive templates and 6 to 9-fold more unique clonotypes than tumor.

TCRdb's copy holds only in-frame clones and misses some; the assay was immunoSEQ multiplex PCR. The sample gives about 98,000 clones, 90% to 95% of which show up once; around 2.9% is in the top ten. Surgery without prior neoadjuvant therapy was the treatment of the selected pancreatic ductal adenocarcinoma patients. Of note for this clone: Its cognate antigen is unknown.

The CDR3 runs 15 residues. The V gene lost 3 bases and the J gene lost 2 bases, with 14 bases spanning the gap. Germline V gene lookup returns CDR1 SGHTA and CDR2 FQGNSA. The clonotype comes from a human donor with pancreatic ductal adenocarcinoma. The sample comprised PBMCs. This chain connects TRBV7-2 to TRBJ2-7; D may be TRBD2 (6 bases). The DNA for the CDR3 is TGTGCCAGCAGCTTTAATCCTGGCGGGGCCTACGAGCAGTACTTC. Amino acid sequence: CASSFNPGGAYEQYF.